This T cell receptor beta chain emerged from a study of T cell responses to AZD1222 COVID-19 vaccine. The CDR3 is 15 amino acids. V shed 6 bases and J shed 6 bases, with 20 bases lying between them. Germline-derived CDR1 and CDR2 are MNHEY and SMNVEV (reference sequence). The method was immunoSEQ multiplex PCR; TCRdb's version includes in-frame clones alone and lacks a portion of them. Of 100,000 or so clones listed, 87% are singletons. Material: peripheral blood, obtained 28 days after the second AZD1222 dose. This receptor was obtained from an adult who received the AZD1222 COVID-19 vaccine. The V and J genes are TRBV27 and TRBJ1-2; D may be TRBD1 (6 bases). The DNA of the CDR3 is TGTGCCAGCAGCTCCCCGGGGCAGGGGACCGATGGCTACACCTTC. As protein: CASSSPGQGTDGYTF.